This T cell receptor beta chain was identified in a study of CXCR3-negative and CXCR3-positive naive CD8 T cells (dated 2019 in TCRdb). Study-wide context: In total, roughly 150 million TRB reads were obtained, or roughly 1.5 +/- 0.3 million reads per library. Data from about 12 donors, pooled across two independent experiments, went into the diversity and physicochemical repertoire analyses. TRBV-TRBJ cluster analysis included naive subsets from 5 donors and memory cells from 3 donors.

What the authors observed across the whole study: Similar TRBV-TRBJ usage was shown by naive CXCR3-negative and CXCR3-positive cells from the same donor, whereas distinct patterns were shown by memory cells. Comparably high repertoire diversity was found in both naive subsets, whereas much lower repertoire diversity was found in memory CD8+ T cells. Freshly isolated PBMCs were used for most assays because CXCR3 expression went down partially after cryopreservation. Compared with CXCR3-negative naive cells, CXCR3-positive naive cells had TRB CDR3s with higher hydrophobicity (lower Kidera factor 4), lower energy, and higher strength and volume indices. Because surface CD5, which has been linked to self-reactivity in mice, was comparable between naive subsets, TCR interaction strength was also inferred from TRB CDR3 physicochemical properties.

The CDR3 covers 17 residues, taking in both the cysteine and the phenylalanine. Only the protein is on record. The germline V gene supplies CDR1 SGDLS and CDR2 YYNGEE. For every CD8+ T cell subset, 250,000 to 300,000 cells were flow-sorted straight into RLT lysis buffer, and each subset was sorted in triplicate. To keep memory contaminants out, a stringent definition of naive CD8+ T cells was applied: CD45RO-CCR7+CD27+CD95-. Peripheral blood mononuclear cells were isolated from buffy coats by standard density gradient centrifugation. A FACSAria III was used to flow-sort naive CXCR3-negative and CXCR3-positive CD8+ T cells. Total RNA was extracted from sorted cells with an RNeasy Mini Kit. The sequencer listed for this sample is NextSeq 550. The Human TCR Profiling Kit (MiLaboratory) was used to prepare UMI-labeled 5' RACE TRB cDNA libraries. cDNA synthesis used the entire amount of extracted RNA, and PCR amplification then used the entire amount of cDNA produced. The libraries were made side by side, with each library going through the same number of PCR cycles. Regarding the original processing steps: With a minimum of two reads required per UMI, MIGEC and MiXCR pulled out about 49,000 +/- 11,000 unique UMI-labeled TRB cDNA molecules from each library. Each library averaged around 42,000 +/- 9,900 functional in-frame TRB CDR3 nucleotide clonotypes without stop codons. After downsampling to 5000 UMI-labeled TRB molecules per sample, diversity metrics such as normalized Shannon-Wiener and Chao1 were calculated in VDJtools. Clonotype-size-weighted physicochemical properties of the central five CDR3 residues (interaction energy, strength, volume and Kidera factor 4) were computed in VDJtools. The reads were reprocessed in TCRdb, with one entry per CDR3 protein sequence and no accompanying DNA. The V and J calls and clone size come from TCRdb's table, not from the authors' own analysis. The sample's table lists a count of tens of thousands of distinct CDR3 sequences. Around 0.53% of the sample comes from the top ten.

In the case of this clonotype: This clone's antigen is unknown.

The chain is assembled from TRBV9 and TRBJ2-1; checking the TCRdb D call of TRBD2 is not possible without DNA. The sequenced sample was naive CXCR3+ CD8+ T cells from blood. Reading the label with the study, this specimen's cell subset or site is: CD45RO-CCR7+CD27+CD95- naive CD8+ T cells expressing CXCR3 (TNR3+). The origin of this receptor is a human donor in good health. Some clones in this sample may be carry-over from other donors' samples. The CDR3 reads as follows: CASSAHSERGDHNEQFF.